The 19 T cell receptor beta chains reported below all come from one sample, sequenced in a study of T cell responses to AZD1222 COVID-19 vaccine. The assay was immunoSEQ multiplex PCR, and TCRdb's table has in-frame clones only and misses some. The table has about 180,000 clones, just over 85% seen once; the top ten hold more than 9%. The material was peripheral blood, obtained 28 days after the second AZD1222 dose. Source of these receptors: an adult who received the AZD1222 COVID-19 vaccine.

CDR3 in DNA: TGTGCCAGCAAGAGGACAGAGAACACCGGGGAGCTGTTTTTT. Translated, it gives CASKRTENTGELFF. This chain joins TRBV2 and TRBJ2-2; D might be TRBD1 (6 bases). Germline V gives CDR1 SNHLY, CDR2 FYNNEI. Trimming cost V 7 bases and J 1 base, with 10 bases left between them. The CDR3 length is 14 residues.

The chain uses TRBV3-1 (or the pseudogene TRBV3-2) and TRBJ2-2; TRBD1 matches at 7 bases. V shed 4 bases, J shed 5 bases, and the junction held 7 bases outside the gene matches. This CDR3 contains 15 residues. CDR1 is LGHDT, CDR2 YNNKEL, per germline (reference sequence). The CDR3, as DNA: TGTGCCAGCAGCCCTCGACAGGGCTATACCGGGGAGCTGTTTTTT. It specifies CASSPRQGYTGELFF.

The chain links TRBV11-2 to TRBJ1-4; 7 bases map to TRBD1. The germline V gene encodes CDR1 SGHAT and CDR2 FQNNGV. The CDR3 runs to 16 residues. J gave up 0 bases and V 5 bases, and 6 bases lay outside the gene matches. CDR3 DNA sequence: TGTGCCAGCAGCACCAGACAGGGTCCAACTAATGAAAAACTGTTTTTT. Encoded protein: CASSTRQGPTNEKLFF.

V and J are TRBV5-3 and TRBJ2-7, with D possibly called TRBD1 or TRBD2 (5 bases each). Being an ORF, TRBV5-3 has a function that is uncertain. With 4 bases removed from V and 5 bases from J, the gap between germline ends came to 19 bases. CDR3 length: 15 residues. This CDR3 is CARSPYVRGSHEQYF. The CDR3 DNA reads as TGTGCCAGAAGCCCCTACGTTCGGGGCAGCCACGAGCAGTACTTC.

This clone was recorded once. V gene TRBV9 combines with J gene TRBJ1-2; the match to TRBD1 covers 7 bases. V shed 1 base and J 4 bases; nucleotides not matched to a gene: 7. This CDR3 spans 15 amino acids. Germline values: CDR1 SGDLS, CDR2 YYNGEE. This CDR3 reads CASSVLTGSGYGYTF. CDR3 bases: TGTGCCAGCAGCGTATTGACAGGGTCCGGCTATGGCTACACCTTC.

The chain couples TRBV6-5 to TRBJ1-1; D perhaps matches TRBD1 (5 bases). CDR1 MNHEY and CDR2 SVGAGI come from the germline V gene. The CDR3 has 15 amino acids. Trimming took off 2 bases at V and 6 bases at J, with 16 bases between the two ends. In DNA form, the CDR3 reads TGTGCCAGCAGTTACGGGCAGGGTATGGCGTCTGAAGCTTTCTTT. As protein: CASSYGQGMASEAFF.

CDR3 residues: CASSFVRGGYEQFF. The CDR3 bases are TGTGCCAGCAGCTTCGTCAGGGGGGGATATGAGCAGTTCTTC. V gene TRBV11-2 combines with J gene TRBJ2-1; the D call may be TRBD1 or TRBD2 (7 bases each). V lost 3 bases to trimming and J lost 8 bases, with 14 bases between them. Germline values: CDR1 SGHAT, CDR2 FQNNGV. The CDR3 is made up of 14 amino acids.

A remark on this clone: The sample has other DNA sequences that encode this CDR3 too. The chain uses TRBV19 and TRBJ1-1; TRBD1 might be the D (6 bases). Germline V gene lookup returns CDR1 LNHDA and CDR2 SQIVND (reference sequence). V lost 4 bases and J lost 1, with 7 bases in between. CDR3 length equals 13 residues. CDR3 bases: TGTGCCAGTAGTACGACAGGGAACACTGAAGCTTTCTTT. It specifies CASSTTGNTEAFF. Filled out from reference TRBV19 and TRBJ1-1, the complete variable domain reads DGGITQSPKYLFRKEGQNVTLSCEQNLNHDAMYWYRQDPGQGLRLIYYSQIVNDFQKGDIAEGYSVSREKKESFPLTVTSAQKNPTAFYLCASSTTGNTEAFFGQGTRLTVV.

The CDR3: CASSIVRPWAYGYTF. In DNA, the CDR3 is TGTGCCAGTAGTATAGTGAGACCCTGGGCCTATGGCTACACCTTC. The V and J genes are TRBV19 and TRBJ1-2; the D is unclear. The CDR3 is 15 residues long. With 1 base removed from V and 4 bases from J, the gap between germline ends came to 13 bases. In germline, CDR1 is LNHDA, CDR2 SQIVND (reference sequence).

The chain recombines TRBV5-1 with TRBJ1-2; D gene ambiguous. The germline gives CDR1 SGHRS, CDR2 YFSETQ. The germline V and J ends were trimmed by 1 base and 0 bases, with 10 bases remaining between them. This CDR3 region has 15 residues. CDR3 bases: TGCGCCAGCAGCTTGAGCCCGGCTACTAACTATGGCTACACCTTC. Its protein is CASSLSPATNYGYTF. The variable domain in full, with the rest retrieved from reference TRBV5-1 and TRBJ1-2, is KAGVTQTPRYLIKTRGQQVTLSCSPISGHRSVSWYQQTPGQGLQFLFEYFSETQRNKGNFPGRFSGRQFSNSRSEMNVSTLELGDSALYLCASSLSPATNYGYTFGSGTRLTVV.

The V and J genes are TRBV7-2 and TRBJ1-1; 10 bases align to TRBD1. V lost 0 bases, J lost 5 bases, and 6 bases stayed unmatched. The CDR3 contains 16 residues. Germline lookup yields CDR1 SGHTA and CDR2 FQGNSA. CDR3 in amino acids: CASSLATGGRGTEAFF. CDR3 coding DNA: TGTGCCAGCAGCTTAGCGACAGGGGGCAGGGGGACTGAAGCTTTCTTT.

The genes are TRBV9 and TRBJ2-7; D is tentatively TRBD1 or TRBD2 (5 bases each). V shed 3 bases and J shed 2 bases, with 12 bases lying between them. Per germline, CDR1 SGDLS and CDR2 YYNGEE. The CDR3 has 14 residues. The CDR3 here is CASSAGEGPYEQYF. The CDR3, as DNA: TGTGCCAGCAGCGCCGGAGAGGGACCCTACGAGCAGTACTTC.

The V and J genes are TRBV7-6 and TRBJ2-5, with a tentative D call TRBD2 (6 bases). CDR1 and CDR2 from the germline V gene are SGHVS and FNYEAQ. This CDR3 has 15 amino acids. V lost 1 base, J lost 2 bases, and 11 bases lay in between. The CDR3 bases are TGTGCCAGCAGCTTAGGGCTAGGGAGGCAAGAGACCCAGTACTTC. As protein: CASSLGLGRQETQYF.

In its sample, this clone was seen a few times. The chain has TRBV7-2 and TRBJ1-2; TRBD1 is a possible D gene (6 bases). This CDR3 contains 13 residues. Germline loops: CDR1 SGHTA, CDR2 FQGNSA. V dropped 3 bases and J dropped 5 bases, with 10 bases sitting between them. The CDR3 DNA sequence: TGTGCCAGCAGCTTCAGGGGCCAATATGGCTACACCTTC. Its protein is CASSFRGQYGYTF.

In nucleotides, the CDR3 is TGTGCCAGCAGCTTGGCCTCCGGGTCCGGCTACACCTTC. This translates into CASSLASGSGYTF. V is TRBV5-6 and J is TRBJ1-2, with D unresolved. CDR3 size: 13 residues. Trimming took off 0 bases at V and 8 bases at J, with 11 bases between the two ends. Germline CDR1 SGHDT, CDR2 YYEEEE.

The chain joins TRBV3-1 (or the pseudogene TRBV3-2) to TRBJ2-5; D is uncertain. This CDR3 is 13 amino acids long. V was clipped by 2 bases and J by 10 bases, with 14 bases between them. Germline CDR1 reads LGHDT; CDR2 reads YNNKEL (reference sequence). CDR3 sequence: CASSQYTLPDQYF. DNA of the CDR3: TGTGCCAGCAGCCAATATACACTTCCGGACCAGTACTTC.

The V and J genes are TRBV27 and TRBJ1-5; D may be TRBD1 (5 bases). The germline CDR1 and CDR2 sequences are MNHEY and SMNVEV (reference sequence). The CDR3 has 12 amino acids. V was pared by 5 bases and J by 7 bases, with 9 bases between. The CDR3 DNA reads TGTGCCAGCAGTAATCAGGGCCAGCCCCAGCATTTT. Translating gives CASSNQGQPQHF.

The chain employs TRBV6-5 and TRBJ1-1, with TRBD1 identical over 7 bases. The CDR3 extends over 13 amino acids. Germline lookup yields CDR1 MNHEY and CDR2 SVGAGI. Trimming took 7 bases from V and 4 from J; bases not matched to a gene: 6. The CDR3 region is CASTQGGGTEAFF. In DNA form, the CDR3 reads TGTGCCAGCACCCAGGGGGGGGGCACTGAAGCTTTCTTT.

The chain's CDR3 is CASSLADNEQFF. In DNA, the CDR3 is TGCGCCAGCAGCTTGGCGGACAATGAGCAGTTCTTC. This chain connects TRBV5-1 to TRBJ2-1; D unclear. The CDR3 covers 12 residues. From germline, CDR1 is SGHRS and CDR2 YFSETQ. V gave up 0 bases and J gave up 5 bases, with 3 bases separating them.